These 32 T cell receptor beta chains came from one sample sequenced in a study of T cells of healthy individuals. One entry per CDR3 protein, called by TCRdb with MiXCR from the 5' RACE reads. The repertoire holds tens of thousands of distinct CDR3 sequences, with approximately 4.8% as singletons. Receptor source: a female donor in good health.

The table lists this clonotype with many counts. The rearrangement links TRBV20-1 to TRBJ1-3, with TRBD1 matching 10 bases. This CDR3 has 15 amino acids. The V gene's germline CDR1 is DFQATT and CDR2 SNEGSKA (reference sequence). Trimming took 4 bases from V and 2 from J; bases not matched to a gene: 5. The CDR3, as DNA: TGCAGTGCTAAGACAGGGGGCGAGGCTGGAAACACCATATATTTT. Translated: CSAKTGGEAGNTIYF.

This clonotype was seen a few times. This chain joins TRBV2 and TRBJ2-2; D call uncertain. The CDR3 has 12 amino acids. Germline lookup yields CDR1 SNHLY and CDR2 FYNNEI. Trimming pared 10 bases from V and 4 bases from J, leaving 10 bases between. The CDR3 spells CANGPITGELFF. Written as DNA, the CDR3 is TGTGCCAACGGACCGATCACCGGGGAGCTGTTTTTT.

This clonotype has ten or more counts. This chain's CDR3 is CASSLVGGGGRNTEAFF. DNA of the CDR3: TGTGCCAGCAGCTTGGTGGGTGGAGGAGGACGGAACACTGAAGCTTTCTTT. The chain combines TRBV5-6 with TRBJ1-1; D is ambiguous. V lost 0 bases to trimming and J lost 1 base, with 16 bases between them. The CDR3 spans 17 residues. CDR1 and CDR2 from the germline V gene are SGHDT and YYEEEE.

This clonotype was seen many times. The J gene is TRBJ1-2, the V gene TRBV7-9; D perhaps matches TRBD1 (5 bases). Per the germline V gene, CDR1 is SEHNR and CDR2 is FQNEAQ (reference sequence). The CDR3 is 15 residues long. Trimming cost V 5 bases and J 8 bases, with 21 bases left between them. CDR3 in amino acids: CASSATGARTSGYTF. CDR3 coding DNA: TGTGCCAGCAGCGCAACAGGAGCGAGGACTAGCGGCTACACCTTC. The variable domain in full, with the rest retrieved from reference TRBV7-9 and TRBJ1-2, is DTGVSQNPRHKITKRGQNVTFRCDPISEHNRLYWYRQTLGQGPEFLTYFQNEAQLEKSRLLSDRFSAERPKGSFSTLEIQRTEQGDSAMYLCASSATGARTSGYTFGSGTRLTVV.

This clonotype was detected a few times. This chain uses TRBV7-2 with TRBJ2-7; TRBD2 matches at 10 bases. J gave up 2 bases and V 1 base, and 5 bases lay outside the gene matches. The CDR3 consists of 16 residues. CDR1 is SGHTA, CDR2 FQGNSA, per germline. The CDR3 sequence: CASSLGLAGPTYEQYF. CDR3 in DNA: TGTGCCAGCAGCTTAGGACTAGCGGGTCCAACCTACGAGCAGTACTTC. Full variable domain (missing parts from reference TRBV7-2 and TRBJ2-7): GAGVSQSPSNKVTEKGKDVELRCDPISGHTALYWYRQSLGQGLEFLIYFQGNSAPDKSGLPSDRFSAERTGGSVSTLTIQRTQQEDSAVYLCASSLGLAGPTYEQYFGPGTRLTVT.

The chain has TRBV12-3 or TRBV12-4 and TRBJ1-1, with TRBD1 matching 8 bases. Losses at the gene ends were 6 bases for V and 3 bases for J; bases not matched to a gene: 6. CDR3 length: 14 amino acids. CDR3 residues: CASRYGQGHTEAFF. The CDR3 bases are TGTGCCAGCAGATACGGACAGGGTCACACTGAAGCTTTCTTT.

This chain connects TRBV5-5 to TRBJ2-2; D unclear. The germline CDR1 and CDR2 sequences are SGHKS and YYEKEE (reference sequence). Trimming pared 1 base from V and 1 base from J, leaving 11 bases between. The CDR3 is 16 amino acids. In nucleotides, the CDR3 is TGTGCCAGCAGCTTGAATTCAGGAAGGAACACCGGGGAGCTGTTTTTT. It translates to CASSLNSGRNTGELFF. Variable domain in full (rest from reference TRBV5-5 and TRBJ2-2): DAGVTQSPTHLIKTRGQQVTLRCSPISGHKSVSWYQQVLGQGPQFIFQYYEKEERGRGNFPDRFSARQFPNYSSELNVNALLLGDSALYLCASSLNSGRNTGELFFGEGSRLTVL.

Points on this clonotype: A much larger clone differs by one base, so this may be a read error. The rearrangement uses TRBV11-2 and TRBJ2-3; weak D call: TRBD2 (6 bases). This CDR3 contains 16 residues. The V gene lost 4 bases and the J gene lost 5 bases, with 19 bases spanning the gap. In germline, CDR1 is SGHAT, CDR2 FQNNGV. This CDR3 reads CASSSLRLEGGDTQYF. The CDR3 DNA follows: TGTGCCAGCAGCTCCCTACGACTAGAGGGAGGAGATACGCAGTATTTT.

This clonotype was detected many times. V and J are TRBV15 and TRBJ2-1, with a possible D match to TRBD2 (6 bases). The CDR3 is 16 residues long. Trimming shortened V by 0 bases and J by 8 bases, and 17 bases separated the two germline ends. Germline V gene sequence: CDR1 LNHNV, CDR2 YYDKDF (reference sequence). The CDR3 sequence is CATSREWEDNSHEQFF. The DNA of the CDR3 is TGTGCCACCAGCAGAGAATGGGAGGACAATAGTCATGAGCAGTTCTTC.

This clonotype was seen ten or more times. The chain recombines TRBV5-6 with TRBJ2-1; the D gene is possibly TRBD1 (6 bases). V lost 4 bases and J lost 5, with 22 bases in between. The CDR3 covers 17 residues. CDR1 is SGHDT and CDR2 is YYEEEE in the germline V gene. The CDR3 nucleotides read TGTGCCAGCAGCAATCAGGTTAGGACAGACGTAAACAATGAGCAGTTCTTC. Protein: CASSNQVRTDVNNEQFF.

In this sample, this clonotype turned up many times. The J gene is TRBJ2-5, the V gene TRBV7-6; 9 nucleotides align to TRBD1. The CDR3 covers 15 residues. Germline V lookup: CDR1 SGHVS, CDR2 FNYEAQ. V gave up 5 bases and J gave up 2 bases; unmatched junction bases: 6. CDR3: CASSPGTGRQETQYF. In DNA, the CDR3 is TGTGCCAGCAGCCCCGGGACAGGGCGGCAAGAGACCCAGTACTTC.

This clonotype was observed many times. One junction end does not reproduce the germline sequence, and a read error may be involved. The chain joins TRBV7-6 to TRBJ2-3, with 11 bases identical to TRBD2. This CDR3 spans 15 amino acids. Germline V gene lookup returns CDR1 SGHVS and CDR2 FNYEAQ. The DNA of the CDR3 is TGTGCCAGCAGCGTAGCGGGGGGGTCCGCAGATACGCAGTATTTT. This gives the protein CASSVAGGSADTQYF.

This sequence joins TRBV10-3 and TRBJ2-3, with TRBD2 matching 11 bases. The germline CDR1 and CDR2 sequences are ENHRY and SYGVKD. Trimming at V came to 10 bases and at J to 5 bases, leaving 8 bases not matched to a gene. The CDR3 loop spans 14 amino acids. The CDR3 loop reads CATATSGTKDTQYF. CDR3 sequence (DNA): TGTGCCACTGCGACTAGCGGGACTAAAGATACGCAGTATTTT.

The chain couples TRBV19 to TRBJ2-1, with D possibly TRBD1 on 5 matching bases. Between the trimmed V and J ends, which lost 2 bases and 0 bases, there was a span of 23 bases. From germline, CDR1 is LNHDA and CDR2 SQIVND (reference sequence). CDR3 length equals 20 residues. The CDR3: CASSISHRPPFDISYNEQFF. CDR3 DNA sequence: TGTGCCAGTAGTATATCCCACAGGCCTCCCTTCGATATCTCCTACAATGAGCAGTTCTTC.

This clonotype was seen ten or more times. The chain joins TRBV11-2 to TRBJ2-1; weak D call: TRBD2 (6 bases). Trimming took off 2 bases at V and 7 bases at J, with 21 bases between the two ends. The CDR3 totals 17 residues. Germline CDR1 is SGHAT and CDR2 is FQNNGV. For the CDR3, the DNA is TGTGCCAGCAGCTTAAGTGGGCGGAGGGCTAGGATTAATGAGCAGTTCTTC. Translated, it gives CASSLSGRRARINEQFF.

This clonotype appeared a few times. The V call is TRBV19, the J call TRBJ1-5; the match to TRBD1 covers 7 bases. The junction had 6 bases not matched to a gene; V was cut back by 4 bases and J by 0 bases. CDR3 length equals 16 residues. CDR1 and CDR2 from the germline V gene are LNHDA and SQIVND (reference sequence). CDR3 in DNA: TGTGCCAGTAGTAAGACAGGGACAAATAGCAATCAGCCCCAGCATTTT. Protein sequence: CASSKTGTNSNQPQHF.

This clonotype was detected many times. V is TRBV29-1 and J is TRBJ2-2; D not resolved. The CDR3 contains 17 residues. Germline values: CDR1 SQVTM, CDR2 ANQGSEA. V lost 6 bases and J 3 bases, leaving 23 bases between the germline ends. In DNA form, the CDR3 reads TGCAGCGTCCCAGACTCCGGGCCCCTACGTCACACCGGGGAGCTGTTTTTT. This encodes CSVPDSGPLRHTGELFF.

The table lists this clonotype with many counts. The rearrangement joins TRBV12-3 or TRBV12-4 to TRBJ2-1; D is undetermined. V was clipped by 5 bases and J by 6 bases, with 8 bases between them. This CDR3 has 12 residues. CDR3 sequence: CASSAFVNEQFF. The DNA for the CDR3 is TGTGCCAGCAGTGCCTTCGTCAATGAGCAGTTCTTC.

V is TRBV4-1 and J is TRBJ2-5; 9 nucleotides match TRBD2. Looked up from germline, CDR1 is MGHRA and CDR2 is YSYEKL. V shed 3 bases, J shed 3 bases, and the junction held 2 bases outside the gene matches. The CDR3 length is 14 residues. CDR3 nucleotide sequence: TGCGCCAGCAGCCAGGGACTAGCTAAAGAGACCCAGTACTTC. Translated: CASSQGLAKETQYF.

In this sample, this clonotype turned up a few times. This likely comes from a read error, as the CDR3 has no conserved phenylalanine or tryptophan at its end. No DNA is shown, since the ends of the CDR3 on it are uncertain; the CDR3 is the one TCRdb lists. The CDR3 protein is CSASSGRTG. The chain employs TRBV20-1 and TRBJ2-3; the D segment call TRBD1 is taken from the table without a DNA check. The CDR3 has 9 amino acids, counting both end residues. The germline gives CDR1 DFQATT, CDR2 SNEGSKA (reference sequence).

The chain carries TRBV7-3 and TRBJ2-2, with D unclear. This CDR3 is 16 amino acids long. CDR1 is SGHTA, CDR2 FQGTGA, per germline. V was clipped by 6 bases and J by 1 base, with 15 bases between them. CDR3 protein: CASSSQKYLNTGELFF. CDR3 bases: TGTGCCAGCAGTTCACAGAAATATTTGAACACCGGGGAGCTGTTTTTT.

J is TRBJ2-2 and V is TRBV7-2; D is perhaps TRBD1 (7 bases). From germline, CDR1 is SGHTA and CDR2 FQGNSA. Trimming took off 4 bases at V and 8 bases at J, with 11 bases between the two ends. CDR3 length: 13 amino acids. CDR3 amino acids: CASSSGGGGELFF. CDR3 sequence (DNA): TGTGCCAGCAGCTCAGGGGGAGGAGGGGAGCTGTTTTTT.

In this sample, this clonotype turned up a few times. V and J are TRBV28 and TRBJ2-1; 10 bases line up with TRBD1. The CDR3 runs 14 residues. Germline trimming cut 5 bases from V and 12 bases from J; bases unmatched to any gene: 10. Germline V CDR1 and CDR2: MDHEN, SYDVKM. The DNA for the CDR3 is TGTGCCAGCAGTAAACGGACAGGGGGAATTGGGCAGTTCTTC. Translating it yields CASSKRTGGIGQFF.

The table lists this clonotype with many counts. The J gene is TRBJ2-2, the V gene TRBV6-6; TRBD2 matches at 9 bases. The CDR3 has 16 residues. V shed 4 bases, J shed 0 bases, and the junction held 3 bases outside the gene matches. Germline-derived CDR1 and CDR2 are MNHNY and SVGAGI (reference sequence). This CDR3 reads CASSSLAGANTGELFF. The DNA of the CDR3 is TGTGCCAGCAGTTCCTTAGCGGGAGCGAACACCGGGGAGCTGTTTTTT.

This clonotype was counted many times. The V call is TRBV3-1, the J call TRBJ1-2, with 10 bases matching TRBD1. The germline V gene has CDR1 LGHDT and CDR2 YNNKEL (reference sequence). The CDR3 length is 18 residues. V lost 1 base, J lost 0 bases, and 8 bases stayed unmatched. For the CDR3, the DNA is TGTGCCAGCAGCCAAGGACCGGGACAGGGGTTACCTAACTATGGCTACACCTTC. Encoded protein: CASSQGPGQGLPNYGYTF.

This clonotype occurred a few times. The chain employs TRBV29-1 and TRBJ2-7; TRBD2 aligns across 10 bases. J was trimmed by 3 bases and V by 5 bases; bases with no gene match: 4. The CDR3 has 13 residues. In germline, CDR1 is SQVTM, CDR2 ANQGSEA. The DNA for the CDR3 is TGCAGCGTTACGAGCGGGGGGGACTACGAGCAGTACTTC. Translation: CSVTSGGDYEQYF.

This clonotype was counted between two and nine times. The chain links TRBV6-2 or TRBV6-3 to TRBJ2-4; possibly TRBD2 for D (7 bases). CDR1 and CDR2 from the germline V gene are MNHEY and SVGEGT. The CDR3 spans 13 residues. Trimming shortened V by 8 bases and J by 8 bases, and 16 bases separated the two germline ends. CDR3 residues: CASLGGGGHIQYF. CDR3 bases: TGTGCCAGCCTTGGGGGAGGGGGACACATTCAGTACTTC.

There are many counts of this clonotype. The chain carries TRBV6-2 or TRBV6-3 and TRBJ1-5; D unresolved. V lost 2 bases, J lost 3 bases, and 8 bases lay in between. Germline V gives CDR1 MNHEY, CDR2 SVGEGT. The CDR3 covers 14 residues. CDR3 in DNA: TGTGCCAGCAGTTACCGGTCCGACAATCAGCCCCAGCATTTT. Its protein is CASSYRSDNQPQHF.

In its sample, this clonotype was seen many times. This sequence joins TRBV5-1 and TRBJ2-7; a possible D gene is TRBD2 (6 bases). Trimming cost V 2 bases and J 3 bases, with 12 bases left between them. This CDR3 region has 14 residues. Germline loops: CDR1 SGHRS, CDR2 YFSETQ. The chain's CDR3 is CASSLPHSGYEQYF. In DNA, the CDR3 is TGCGCCAGCAGCTTACCCCATAGCGGCTACGAGCAGTACTTC.

This clonotype was seen a handful of times. The CDR3 DNA reads as TGTGCCAGCAGCCAAGGACAGGTTCTTACCGGGGAGCTGTTTTTT. It specifies CASSQGQVLTGELFF. The chain carries TRBV3-1 and TRBJ2-2, with D maybe TRBD1 (6 bases). CDR1 and CDR2 (germline): LGHDT, YNNKEL (reference sequence). V was clipped by 1 base and J by 5 bases, with 11 bases between them. CDR3 length: 15 amino acids.

This clonotype was counted ten times or more. The rearrangement joins TRBV29-1 to TRBJ2-3; no clear D. Germline CDR1 and CDR2: SQVTM and ANQGSEA. CDR3 length: 14 amino acids. With 6 bases removed from V and 0 bases from J, the gap between germline ends came to 13 bases. The chain's CDR3 is CSVPFPPSTDTQYF. For the CDR3, the DNA is TGCAGCGTCCCGTTCCCTCCTAGCACAGATACGCAGTATTTT.

At least ten counts were recorded for this clonotype. This chain uses TRBV28 with TRBJ2-7, with 10 bases aligning to TRBD2. The V gene end was trimmed by 5 bases and the J gene end by 5 bases; junction bases not matched to a gene: 6. This CDR3 is built from 14 residues. Germline V gene sequence: CDR1 MDHEN, CDR2 SYDVKM. The CDR3 sequence: CASSPSGGYHEQYF. CDR3 DNA sequence: TGTGCCAGCAGTCCTAGCGGGGGTTACCACGAGCAGTACTTC.